The subject of this entry is one TCR beta chain. The data are from a study of blood T cell repertoires in COVID-19. Generated by immunoSEQ multiplex PCR, the TCRdb table keeps only in-frame clones and is missing some. This repertoire shows 190,000 or so clones, roughly 80% found once; its top ten account for around 11%. V lost 4 bases and J lost 3; bases outside the gene matches: 11. This CDR3 comprises 17 residues. Germline V gene sequence: CDR1 MNHEY, CDR2 SMNVEV (reference sequence). The receptor comes from a man aged 40-55 years who had recovered from COVID-19. The chain joins TRBV27 to TRBJ2-3; 9 bases map to TRBD1. The sample consisted of PBMCs or T cells enriched from blood (not recorded which). CDR3 nucleotide sequence: TGTGCCAGCAGTTCAGGACAGGGGAATTATAGAACAGATACGCAGTATTTT. This sequence encodes CASSSGQGNYRTDTQYF.